This T cell receptor beta chain was identified in a study of T cells in Graves' hyperthyroidism and ophthalmopathy. Enrolled ophthalmopathy patients presented with a Clinical Activity Score of at least 3, a NOSPECS grade of at least 4, and disease duration under 3 months. A patient was excluded if there was uncontrolled infection, other autoimmune disease, pregnancy or lactation. This CDR3 region has 15 residues. Germline V gives CDR1 LGHDT, CDR2 YNNKEL (reference sequence). V was pared by 6 bases and J by 8 bases, with 8 bases of the junction left unmatched. RNA transcripts were the template for amplifying TCR beta CDR3 regions. When the TCR CDR3 underwent first-round RT-PCR, the HTBI primer set was used. TCRdb used MiXCR to reprocess the multiplex PCR reads, holding one entry per CDR3 protein. The data show 360,000 or so distinct CDR3 sequences, roughly 15% seen once. The table lists this clonotype with many counts.

The sample consisted of blood. J is TRBJ2-1 and V is TRBV3-1, with TRBD1 identical over 12 bases. The TCR originated in an older woman with Graves' ophthalmopathy. CDR3 region: CASSWGQGAFDEQFF. The CDR3 nucleotides read TGTGCCAGCAGTTGGGGACAGGGGGCGTTCGATGAGCAGTTCTTC.